The 15 T cell receptor beta chains below come from one sample, sequenced in a study of T cell repertoires in cytomegalovirus infection. TCRdb processed the reads anew with MiXCR; each CDR3 protein has one entry. The sample contains over 45,000 distinct CDR3 sequences, under 25% of which appear only once. The antigens of these receptors remain unknown. Sequencing used CD8+ T cells from cultured PBMCs, obtained from culture after CMV antigen stimulation. Every receptor here comes from a human donor in good health (CMV status not recorded). Some clones in this sample may be carry-over from other donors' samples.

V gene TRBV11-2 combines with J gene TRBJ1-1; 9 nucleotides align to TRBD1. V gave up 6 bases and J gave up 0 bases; unmatched junction bases: 14. This CDR3 is built from 18 residues. Germline V gene sequence: CDR1 SGHAT, CDR2 FQNNGV. The CDR3 region is CASRTGGEWRSMNTEAFF. The CDR3 DNA is TGTGCCAGCAGGACAGGGGGGGAATGGAGGAGTATGAACACTGAAGCTTTCTTT.

This clonotype was seen ten or more times. V gene TRBV7-9 combines with J gene TRBJ1-1; D remains unclear. The CDR3 has 13 amino acids. V gave up 4 bases and J gave up 2 bases, with 8 bases separating them. Germline V gene data show CDR1 as SEHNR and CDR2 as FQNEAQ (reference sequence). The CDR3 is CASSSGVNTEAFF. The CDR3 DNA reads TGTGCCAGCAGCTCCGGCGTCAACACTGAAGCTTTCTTT.

A few counts support this clonotype. The chain uses TRBV7-8 and TRBJ2-4, with D uncertain. This CDR3 has 13 residues. Germline V gene lookup returns CDR1 SGHVS and CDR2 FQNEAQ. The V and J ends lost 1 base and 8 bases respectively, with 9 bases between them. As DNA, the CDR3 is TGTGCCAGCAGCTTAGACAGCCGGCACATTCAGTACTTC. This codes for CASSLDSRHIQYF.

V gene TRBV6-2 or TRBV6-3 combines with J gene TRBJ2-1; 7 bases map to TRBD2. The junction had 9 bases not matched to a gene; V was cut back by 6 bases and J by 1 base. Germline lookup yields CDR1 MNHEY and CDR2 SVGEGT. The CDR3 is made up of 16 amino acids. The CDR3 here is CASRTGRGESYNEQFF. The CDR3 DNA follows: TGTGCCAGCAGAACAGGACGGGGGGAATCCTACAATGAGCAGTTCTTC.

The J gene is TRBJ2-7, the V gene TRBV10-3; possibly TRBD1 or TRBD2 for D (5 bases each). Germline V gives CDR1 ENHRY, CDR2 SYGVKD. CDR3 length: 14 amino acids. Trimming removed 1 base from V and 0 bases from J, with 7 bases in between. CDR3 region: CAISEWDGSYEQYF. CDR3 coding DNA: TGTGCCATCAGTGAGTGGGACGGCTCCTACGAGCAGTACTTC.

This clonotype has just a few counts. The chain has TRBV5-6 and TRBJ1-5; D gene unclear. V was trimmed by 4 bases and J by 0 bases, leaving 17 bases between them. This CDR3 has 17 amino acids. The germline V gene has CDR1 SGHDT and CDR2 YYEEEE. CDR3 nucleotide sequence: TGTGCCAGCAGCGACTCCGCAGGATCTTATAGCAATCAGCCCCAGCATTTT. This encodes CASSDSAGSYSNQPQHF.

This clonotype was found a few times. This chain uses TRBV27 with TRBJ2-5, with D possibly called TRBD1 or TRBD2 (6 bases each). Germline assignment: CDR1 MNHEY and CDR2 SMNVEV (reference sequence). Trimming removed 0 bases from V and 5 bases from J, with 10 bases in between. The CDR3 totals 14 residues. The CDR3 nucleotides read TGTGCCAGCAGTTTATCGTCCGGGGGCGAGACCCAGTACTTC. This sequence encodes CASSLSSGGETQYF.

V and J are TRBV15 and TRBJ2-5; 9 nucleotides agree with TRBD1. This CDR3 has 15 residues. CDR1 and CDR2 (germline): LNHNV, YYDKDF (reference sequence). After removal of 9 bases from V and 4 bases from J, the junction contained 12 bases not matched to a gene. DNA of the CDR3: TGTGCCACTAACGTACCGGGACAGGGTCGAGAGACCCAGTACTTC. It is translated as CATNVPGQGRETQYF.

This clonotype has a count of ten or more. The CDR3 DNA follows: TGTGCCAGCAGCCCCACAGGGACCACAGATACGCAGTATTTT. Translation: CASSPTGTTDTQYF. The chain joins TRBV7-8 to TRBJ2-3, with D perhaps TRBD1 (6 bases). From germline, CDR1 is SGHVS and CDR2 FQNEAQ. The CDR3 is made up of 14 amino acids. Trimming shortened V by 5 bases and J by 2 bases, and 11 bases separated the two germline ends.

This sequence joins TRBV12-3 or TRBV12-4 and TRBJ2-3; 9 nucleotides align to TRBD2. This CDR3 region has 13 residues. Trimming at V came to 7 bases and at J to 4 bases, leaving 3 bases not matched to a gene. CDR3 nucleotide sequence: TGTGCCAGCATGCGGGGGGGCTCAGATACGCAGTATTTT. This gives the protein CASMRGGSDTQYF.

This clonotype was seen more than once but under ten times. CDR3: CASSTRGGSGANVLTF. DNA of the CDR3: TGTGCCAGCAGCACTAGAGGGGGCTCTGGGGCCAACGTCCTGACTTTC. V is TRBV7-9 and J is TRBJ2-6; a possible D gene is TRBD1 (6 bases). This CDR3 is built from 16 residues. CDR1 and CDR2 from the germline V gene are SEHNR and FQNEAQ (reference sequence). Trimming took 5 bases from V and 0 from J, leaving 11 bases between them.

The genes are TRBV27 and TRBJ2-7; 8 positions agree with TRBD2. This CDR3 contains 14 residues. Germline V CDR1 and CDR2: MNHEY, SMNVEV (reference sequence). The J segment lost 4 bases and the V segment lost 5 bases, leaving 7 bases of the junction unmatched. The chain's CDR3 is CASSPGGVLYEQYF. CDR3 bases: TGTGCCAGCAGTCCCGGGGGGGTCCTATACGAGCAGTACTTC.

Ten or more counts support this clonotype. The chain combines TRBV7-8 with TRBJ1-2; weak D call: TRBD1 (5 bases). V dropped 5 bases and J dropped 2 bases, with 24 bases sitting between them. Germline values: CDR1 SGHVS, CDR2 FQNEAQ. This CDR3 is built from 18 residues. CDR3 region: CASSPGTGTGNPNYGYTF. The DNA for the CDR3 is TGTGCCAGCAGCCCAGGAACCGGGACCGGGAACCCCAACTATGGCTACACCTTC.

CDR3 in amino acids: CASSLVTGQGINEQYF. For the CDR3, the DNA is TGTGCCAGCAGCTTAGTCACAGGACAGGGGATAAACGAGCAGTACTTC. The V gene is TRBV11-2, the J gene TRBJ2-7, with 9 bases aligning to TRBD1. V dropped 1 base and J dropped 5; count of bases not matched to a gene: 9. Germline values: CDR1 SGHAT, CDR2 FQNNGV. CDR3 length: 16 amino acids.

This clonotype has more than one count but fewer than ten. V and J are TRBV12-3 or TRBV12-4 and TRBJ2-2; no definite D call. The CDR3 has 15 residues. V shed 1 base and J shed 4 bases, with 10 bases lying between them. Here the CDR3 DNA reads TGTGCCAGCAGTTTAGGGCTAGGCGGCACCGGGGAGCTGTTTTTT. This gives the protein CASSLGLGGTGELFF.